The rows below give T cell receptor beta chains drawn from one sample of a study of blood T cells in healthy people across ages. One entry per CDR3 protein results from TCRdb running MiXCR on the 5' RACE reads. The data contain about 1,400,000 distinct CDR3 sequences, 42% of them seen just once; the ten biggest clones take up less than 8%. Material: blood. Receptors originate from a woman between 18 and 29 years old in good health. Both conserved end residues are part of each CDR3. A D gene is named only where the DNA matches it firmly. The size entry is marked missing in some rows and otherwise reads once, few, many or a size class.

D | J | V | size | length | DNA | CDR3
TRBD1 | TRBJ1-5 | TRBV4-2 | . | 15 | TGTGCCAGCAGCCAAGTGCGTACAGGGGAACAGCCCCAGCATTTT | CASSQVRTGEQPQHF
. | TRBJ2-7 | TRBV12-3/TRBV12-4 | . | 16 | TGTGCCAGCACCTACTGGGGCCGGTCCAAAGCGGGCGAGCAGTACTTC | CASTYWGRSKAGEQYF
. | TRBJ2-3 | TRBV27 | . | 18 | TGTGCCAGCAGTTTATATCAGGGTTCAGCCCTCCTGGCAGATACGCAGTATTTT | CASSLYQGSALLADTQYF
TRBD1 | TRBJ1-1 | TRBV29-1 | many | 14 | TGCAGCGTTGCAGAGGACAGGGGGCATACTGAAGCTTTCTTT | CSVAEDRGHTEAFF
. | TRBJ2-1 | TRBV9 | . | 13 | TGTGCCAGCAGCAGCGTTTCTGGGGATGAGCAGTTCTTC | CASSSVSGDEQFF
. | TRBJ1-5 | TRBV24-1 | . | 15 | TGTGCCACCAGTGATTCCGACACCTACAATCAGCCCCAGCATTTT | CATSDSDTYNQPQHF
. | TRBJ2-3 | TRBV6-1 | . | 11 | TGTGCCAGCCATAACGGGATTACGCAGTATTTT | CASHNGITQYF
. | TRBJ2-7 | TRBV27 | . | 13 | TGTGCCAGCAGTGCAGACAGACCTAATGAGCAGTACTTC | CASSADRPNEQYF
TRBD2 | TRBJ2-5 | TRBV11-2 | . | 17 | TGTGCCAGCAGCCCCATCGGACTAGCGGATACGAAAGAGACCCAGTACTTC | CASSPIGLADTKETQYF
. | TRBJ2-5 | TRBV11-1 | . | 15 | TGTGCCAGCAGCCAGGGAGGGGCAGGGGACAATGAGCAGTACTTC | CASSQGGAGDNEQYF
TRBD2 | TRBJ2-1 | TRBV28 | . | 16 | TGTGCCAGCAGCTCGAGCGGGGGTTTTCCATACAATGAGCAGTTCTTC | CASSSSGGFPYNEQFF
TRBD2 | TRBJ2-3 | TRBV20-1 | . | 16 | TGCAGTGCTAGAGATTTCGTCCAGCGGGGGCCAGATACGCAGTATTTT | CSARDFVQRGPDTQYF
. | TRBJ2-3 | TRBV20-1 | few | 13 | TGCAGTGCTAGAATAACTAGCACAGATACGCAGTATTTT | CSARITSTDTQYF
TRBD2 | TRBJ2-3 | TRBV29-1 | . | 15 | TGCAGCGTGGCCGGGACTAGCGGGGCCACAGATACGCAGTATTTT | CSVAGTSGATDTQYF
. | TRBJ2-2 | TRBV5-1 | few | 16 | TGCGCCAGCAGCATAGACAGTCAGGCGAACACCGGGGAGCTGTTTTTT | CASSIDSQANTGELFF
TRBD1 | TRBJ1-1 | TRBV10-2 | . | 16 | TGCGCCAGCATCGGGGGGACAGGGCCTCGCAACACTGAAGCTTTCTTT | CASIGGTGPRNTEAFF
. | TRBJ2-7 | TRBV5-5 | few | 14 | TGTGCCAGCAGCTCTAGCCTCACGACCTACGAGCAGTACTTC | CASSSSLTTYEQYF
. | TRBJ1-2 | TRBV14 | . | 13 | TGTGCCAGCAGCCAAGTTGCTAACTATGGCTACACCTTC | CASSQVANYGYTF
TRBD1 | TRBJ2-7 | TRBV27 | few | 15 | TGTGCCAGCAGTTTAACCGGGACAGGGGGTCCCGAGCAGTACTTC | CASSLTGTGGPEQYF
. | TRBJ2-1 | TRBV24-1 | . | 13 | TGTGCCACCCAGGAGAGCTCCTACAATGAGCAGTTCTTC | CATQESSYNEQFF
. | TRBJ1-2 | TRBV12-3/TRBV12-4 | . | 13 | TGTGCCAGCTCAGGGGCGAGCAACTATGGCTACACCTTC | CASSGASNYGYTF